This record looks at one TCR beta chain sequence and its context. Antigen unknown. The investigators reverse transcribed all of the isolated RNA, so they sequenced expressed TCRB transcripts. Some clones are missing from TCRdb's copy, which holds only in-frame ones; the method was immunoSEQ multiplex PCR. Of hundreds of thousands of clones detected, around a sixth appear once; the ten largest clones hold about 0.093%. The source of the sample is a study of beta chain features in type 1 diabetes. Study findings and constraints: Naive, central memory and Treg TCRB repertoires appeared more alike in patients than in healthy donors.

In germline, CDR1 is MDHEN, CDR2 SYDVKM. V lost 1 base to trimming and J lost 2 bases, with 11 bases between them. The CDR3 contains 15 residues. Purity exceeded 95% in all sorted populations. The sample taken for sequencing was naive CD4+ T cells from blood. The sequence came from a man between 18 and 29 years old in good health. The rearrangement links TRBV28 to TRBJ2-5; no clear D gene. For the CDR3, the DNA is TGTGCCAGCAGTTTATTGTCATGGCTTCAAGAGACCCAGTACTTC. This translates into CASSLLSWLQETQYF.